These 6 T cell receptor beta chains were sequenced from one sample in a study of cytomegalovirus exposure and HLA in healthy donors. Primers included in the PCR were 60 Vbeta and 13 Jbeta primers. TCRdb's copy holds only in-frame clones and misses some; the assay was immunoSEQ multiplex PCR. The data contain about 120,000 clones, roughly 72% of them singletons. Sequencing input: PBMCs. These receptors all stem from a man between 35 and 55 years old in good health and CMV-seropositive.

Only one count was recorded for this clone. This chain joins TRBV5-1 and TRBJ2-2; 9 nucleotides align to TRBD2. The ends lost 0 bases at V and 6 bases at J; junction bases unmatched: 6. The CDR3 length is 16 residues. Germline CDR1 reads SGHRS; CDR2 reads YFSETQ. CDR3 sequence (DNA): TGCGCCAGCAGCTTGGACGGCGGGGGGGTGTCCGGGGAGCTGTTTTTT. Its translation: CASSLDGGGVSGELFF.

The rearrangement joins TRBV4-2 to TRBJ1-5, with D maybe TRBD1 (6 bases). Germline V gives CDR1 LGHNA, CDR2 YNFKEQ. This CDR3 region has 16 residues. V was clipped by 0 bases and J by 3 bases, with 12 bases between them. CDR3 residues: CASSQEATGYNQPQHF. CDR3 DNA sequence: TGTGCCAGCAGCCAAGAGGCGACAGGATACAATCAGCCCCAGCATTTT.

On this clone itself: At the DNA level, this CDR3 is encoded by other sequences in the same sample as well. The gene calls are TRBV15 and TRBJ1-5; tentatively, D is TRBD1 (5 bases). CDR3 length equals 14 residues. Germline values: CDR1 LNHNV, CDR2 YYDKDF (reference sequence). Deletions cut 2 bases from V and 1 base from J, with 6 bases between. The CDR3: CATSRTGSNQPQHF. The CDR3 region has the DNA TGTGCCACCAGCAGAACAGGCAGCAATCAGCCCCAGCATTTT.

The rearrangement uses TRBV4-1 and TRBJ1-2; D possibly corresponds to TRBD1 (5 bases). In germline, CDR1 is MGHRA, CDR2 YSYEKL. This CDR3 is built from 14 residues. Trimming cost V 2 bases and J 4 bases, with 11 bases left between them. CDR3 amino acids: CASSQFDRFYGYTF. The CDR3 nucleotides read TGCGCCAGCAGCCAATTCGACAGATTCTATGGCTACACCTTC.

V usage is TRBV7-2 and J usage is TRBJ2-2, with TRBD1 matching over 7 bases. Germline CDR1 is SGHTA and CDR2 is FQGNSA. The trim removed 5 bases at V and 0 bases at J, leaving 3 bases unmatched. CDR3 size: 15 residues. CDR3 DNA: TGTGCCAGCAGCCCGGGACAGACGAACACCGGGGAGCTGTTTTTT. Translated, it gives CASSPGQTNTGELFF.

This chain links TRBV30 with TRBJ2-1; 7 nucleotides agree with TRBD2. This CDR3 spans 15 amino acids. Trimming cost V 0 bases and J 3 bases; bases outside gene matches: 5. CDR1 and CDR2 from the germline V gene are GTSNPN and SVGIG (reference sequence). The CDR3: CAWSVLGGSYNEQFF. CDR3 DNA sequence: TGTGCCTGGAGTGTACTCGGGGGGAGCTACAATGAGCAGTTCTTC.